This TCR beta chain was identified during a study of early T cells in non-severe SARS-CoV-2 infection. Individual cDNA molecules each received unique molecular identifiers attached to them. TCRdb reprocessed the 5' RACE reads via MiXCR and lists one record per CDR3 protein. The profile shows approximately 97,000 distinct CDR3 sequences, about 11% of them singletons. This clonotype was observed a few times. The CDR3 extends over 13 amino acids. Trimming shortened V by 6 bases and J by 5 bases, and 13 bases separated the two germline ends. Germline V gives CDR1 WSHSY, CDR2 SAAADI. The V and J genes are TRBV10-2 and TRBJ2-5, with unresolved D. This clonotype was sampled from an adult who was a healthcare worker with PCR-confirmed SARS-CoV-2 infection or an uninfected control (not recorded which). Sequenced here: whole blood, sampled at baseline. The DNA of the CDR3 is TGCGCCAGCAGGGACCCCCAGGTCGAGACCCAGTACTTC. Translation: CASRDPQVETQYF.